The 12 T cell receptor beta chains presented below share a single source sample, sequenced in a study of control samples from healthy donors and cancer patients (TCRdb year 2020). Library prep was done by the immunoSEQ multiplex PCR assay. What TCRdb holds here is the immuneACCESS table cut down to in-frame rearrangements. Part of the clones is not present; checked against another copy, under half of the missing clones reflect an unresolved V gene, and the others are unexplained. Across this sample there are about 130,000 clones, with more than 70% seen only once. The ten largest clones represent roughly 3.2% of the sample. Source material: blood. These receptors all come from a man aged 50 or older in good health.

The genes are TRBV7-9 and TRBJ1-2, with D unresolved. V lost 2 bases and J 3 bases, leaving 19 bases between the germline ends. Germline CDR1 and CDR2: SEHNR and FQNEAQ (reference sequence). The CDR3 runs to 17 residues. The CDR3 spells CASSLNVMGVRDYGYTF. The CDR3 DNA reads TGTGCCAGCAGCTTAAATGTTATGGGCGTACGGGACTATGGCTACACCTTC.

J is TRBJ2-7 and V is TRBV5-5; no clear D gene. Deletions cut 0 bases from V and 0 bases from J, with 13 bases between. This CDR3 region has 16 residues. The germline CDR1 and CDR2 sequences are SGHKS and YYEKEE (reference sequence). The CDR3 loop reads CASSLGLVTSSYEQYF. Written as DNA, the CDR3 is TGTGCCAGCAGCTTGGGGTTGGTCACGAGCTCCTACGAGCAGTACTTC.

The genes are TRBV5-5 and TRBJ2-5; 12 bases are shared with TRBD2. V was clipped by 4 bases and J by 4 bases; unmatched bases: 5. Germline values: CDR1 SGHKS, CDR2 YYEKEE (reference sequence). The CDR3 length is 15 residues. CDR3 in DNA: TGTGCCAGCAGCCTAGCGGGGGGGCCGGTAGAGACCCAGTACTTC. It translates to CASSLAGGPVETQYF.

The chain employs TRBV28 and TRBJ1-2, with 9 bases matching TRBD1. With 3 bases clipped from V and 7 bases from J, the junction kept 9 bases outside the gene matches. The length of the CDR3 is 15 residues. Germline lookup yields CDR1 MDHEN and CDR2 SYDVKM. As DNA, the CDR3 is TGTGCCAGCAGTTTGTCTTACAGGGGGCTCATTGGCTACACCTTC. Its protein is CASSLSYRGLIGYTF.

The CDR3, as DNA: TGTGCCAGCAGCCAAGACAGGGGGCACGAGCAGTACTTC. Translated: CASSQDRGHEQYF. The V call is TRBV3-1 (or the pseudogene TRBV3-2), the J call TRBJ2-7; 8 bases line up with TRBD1. This CDR3 has 13 residues. CDR1 is LGHDT, CDR2 YNNKEL, per germline (reference sequence). With 0 bases clipped from V and 5 bases from J, the junction kept 0 bases outside the gene matches.

The chain couples TRBV11-3 to TRBJ2-2; TRBD1 matches at 7 bases. The CDR3 extends over 14 amino acids. From germline, CDR1 is SGHNT and CDR2 YENEEA. The V segment lost 5 bases and the J segment 5 bases; nucleotides outside the gene matches: 5. CDR3 loop: CASSPRTGTGELFF. CDR3 nucleotides: TGTGCCAGCAGCCCACGGACAGGTACCGGGGAGCTGTTTTTT.

The chain combines TRBV3-1 (or the pseudogene TRBV3-2) with TRBJ2-5; no definite D call. Germline lookup yields CDR1 LGHDT and CDR2 YNNKEL (reference sequence). The V end was cut by 0 bases, the J end by 7 bases, with 12 bases between. This CDR3 spans 14 amino acids. The CDR3 protein is CASSQDRRAMTQYF. CDR3 nucleotides: TGTGCCAGCAGCCAAGACCGCCGCGCGATGACCCAGTACTTC.

In nucleotides, the CDR3 is TGTGCCAGCAGTGAAGCGCTTCAGGGTACGGGGATCGGCTACGAGCAGTACTTC. Encoded protein: CASSEALQGTGIGYEQYF. The rearrangement joins TRBV6-1 to TRBJ2-7; D is possibly TRBD1 or TRBD2 (5 bases each). Germline loops: CDR1 MNHNS, CDR2 SASEGT. CDR3 length: 18 amino acids. The ends were cut back, 0 bases at V and 3 bases at J, with 21 bases in the middle.

The V call is TRBV6-5, the J call TRBJ2-7; D tentatively fits TRBD1 or TRBD2 (5 bases each). The CDR3 is 13 amino acids. The germline V gene has CDR1 MNHEY and CDR2 SVGAGI. With 8 bases removed from V and 3 bases from J, the gap between germline ends came to 14 bases. CDR3 sequence reads: CASSWDGYYEQYF. The CDR3 DNA follows: TGTGCCAGCTCGTGGGACGGATACTACGAGCAGTACTTC.

This chain connects TRBV3-1 (or the pseudogene TRBV3-2) to TRBJ2-5; D might be TRBD1 (6 bases). V lost 1 base and J 1 base, leaving 13 bases between the germline ends. The CDR3 has 16 residues. Germline assignment: CDR1 LGHDT and CDR2 YNNKEL (reference sequence). DNA for the CDR3: TGTGCCAGCAGCCAAGGTCGGACAGATTTCCAAGAGACCCAGTACTTC. It yields the protein CASSQGRTDFQETQYF.

The J gene is TRBJ2-1, the V gene TRBV4-1; D gene uncertain. This CDR3 is 12 amino acids long. Per the germline V gene, CDR1 is MGHRA and CDR2 is YSYEKL. The germline V and J ends were trimmed by 3 bases and 4 bases, with 4 bases remaining between them. DNA of the CDR3: TGCGCCAGCAGCCATATTTACAATGAGCAGTTCTTC. Translating gives CASSHIYNEQFF.

The DNA of the CDR3 is TGTGCCAGCAGCGTAGGAGGACAAGGCTATGGCTACACCTTC. It codes for CASSVGGQGYGYTF. The genes are TRBV9 and TRBJ1-2; TRBD1 might be the D (5 bases). V was shortened by 0 bases and J by 4 bases, with 10 bases between the two germline ends. The CDR3 spans 14 residues. From germline, CDR1 is SGDLS and CDR2 YYNGEE.